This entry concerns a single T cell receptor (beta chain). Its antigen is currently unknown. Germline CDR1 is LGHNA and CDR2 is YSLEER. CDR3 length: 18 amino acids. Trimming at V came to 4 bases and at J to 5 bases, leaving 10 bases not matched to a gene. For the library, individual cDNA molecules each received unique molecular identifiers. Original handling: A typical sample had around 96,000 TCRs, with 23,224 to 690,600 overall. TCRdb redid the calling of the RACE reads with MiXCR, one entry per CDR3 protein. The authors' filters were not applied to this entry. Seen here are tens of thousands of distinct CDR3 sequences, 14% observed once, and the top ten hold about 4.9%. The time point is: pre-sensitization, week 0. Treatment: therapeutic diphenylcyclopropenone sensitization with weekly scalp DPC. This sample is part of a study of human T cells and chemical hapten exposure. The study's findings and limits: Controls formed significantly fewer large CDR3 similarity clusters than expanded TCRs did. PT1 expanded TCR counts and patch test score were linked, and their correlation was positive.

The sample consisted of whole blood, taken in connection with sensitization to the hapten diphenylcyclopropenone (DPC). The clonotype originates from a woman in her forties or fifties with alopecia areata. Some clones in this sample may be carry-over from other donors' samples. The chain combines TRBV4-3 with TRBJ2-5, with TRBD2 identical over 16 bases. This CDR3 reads CASSPGTSGRALEETQYF. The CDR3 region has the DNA TGCGCCAGCAGCCCAGGGACTAGCGGGAGGGCCTTGGAGGAGACCCAGTACTTC.